What follows are 14 T cell receptor beta chains derived from one specimen sequenced in a study of blood T cell repertoires in COVID-19 (dated by TCRdb to the early 2020s). The library was produced with the immunoSEQ multiplex PCR assay. TCRdb mirrors the immuneACCESS table, restricted to in-frame sequences. Some clones are absent from its copies; in checked studies, under half trace to an unresolved V gene, and the reason for the others is unknown. For this sample the table gives about 210,000 clones, of which about 86% were detected only once. Jointly, the top ten make up about 0.81% of the sample. The material sequenced was peripheral blood. Receptors originate from a woman in her 70s with acute or convalescent COVID-19.

The CDR3, as DNA: TGCGCCAGCAGCCAAGATCTCCAGGGGTGGGGTGGCTACACCTTC. It translates to CASSQDLQGWGGYTF. The chain is built from TRBV4-1 and TRBJ1-2; the D gene is possibly TRBD1 (6 bases). Trimming stripped 0 bases from V and 7 bases from J, with 15 bases between. CDR1 and CDR2 (germline): MGHRA, YSYEKL. The CDR3 runs to 15 residues.

The chain employs TRBV29-1 and TRBJ2-7, with TRBD2 matching over 7 bases. CDR1 and CDR2 from the germline V gene are SQVTM and ANQGSEA. CDR3 length: 16 amino acids. J was trimmed by 0 bases and V by 1 base; bases with no gene match: 9. The CDR3 loop reads CSVEAPSGWSSYEQYF. In DNA, the CDR3 is TGCAGCGTTGAAGCTCCTAGCGGCTGGAGCTCCTACGAGCAGTACTTC.

This chain uses TRBV11-3 with TRBJ2-3; TRBD2 matches at 12 bases. The length of the CDR3 is 16 residues. CDR1 is SGHNT, CDR2 YENEEA, per germline. V lost 5 bases to trimming and J lost 2 bases; unmatched junction nucleotides: 5. CDR3 sequence (DNA): TGTGCCAGCAGCCTGAGACTAGCGGGAGCCACAGATACGCAGTATTTT. As protein: CASSLRLAGATDTQYF.

This chain uses TRBV6-2 or TRBV6-3 with TRBJ2-2; TRBD2 matches 9 bases. The V and J ends lost 4 bases and 4 bases, in that order; junction bases with no gene match: 4. Germline V CDR1 and CDR2: MNHEY, SVGEGT. The CDR3 runs to 15 residues. CDR3 coding DNA: TGTGCCAGCAGTTTCCAAGCGGGAGGCACCGGGGAGCTGTTTTTT. This encodes CASSFQAGGTGELFF.

The CDR3 nucleotides are TGTGCCAGCTCAGCTATAGAAGAGACCCAGTACTTC. Encoded protein: CASSAIEETQYF. J is TRBJ2-5 and V is TRBV18; D uncertain. The CDR3 spans 12 residues. From germline, CDR1 is KGHSH and CDR2 LQKENI. V was cut by 5 bases and J by 3 bases, with 7 bases left in between.

The chain combines TRBV19 with TRBJ1-5; 9 bases fit TRBD1. V trimming: 10 bases; J trimming: 5 bases; junction bases outside the gene matches: 9. The CDR3 length is 14 residues. The germline gives CDR1 LNHDA, CDR2 SQIVND (reference sequence). CDR3: CATRRDRADQPQHF. The CDR3 nucleotides are TGTGCCACCCGACGGGACAGGGCTGATCAGCCCCAGCATTTT.

The chain links TRBV2 to TRBJ1-5; D is ambiguous. The CDR3 is 14 residues long. Germline-derived CDR1 and CDR2 are SNHLY and FYNNEI. Between the trimmed V and J ends, which lost 6 bases and 3 bases, there was a span of 12 bases. CDR3 DNA: TGTGCCAGCAGCCGTGACAAAAACAATCAGCCCCAGCATTTT. Encoded protein: CASSRDKNNQPQHF.

The genes are TRBV6-5 and TRBJ1-3, with a weak D call TRBD1 (6 bases). CDR3 length equals 14 residues. Per germline, CDR1 MNHEY and CDR2 SVGAGI. Trimming left V 8 bases short and J 4 bases short, with 15 bases between. CDR3 coding DNA: TGTGCCAGCCTACAGGGCCCTCCCGGAAACACCATATATTTT. This codes for CASLQGPPGNTIYF.

J is TRBJ2-3 and V is TRBV7-2, with 10 bases identical to TRBD1. Germline trimming cut 2 bases from V and 2 bases from J; bases unmatched to any gene: 4. The germline gives CDR1 SGHTA, CDR2 FQGNSA. The CDR3 covers 16 residues. DNA for the CDR3: TGTGCCAGCAGCTTATTGGGACAGGGGTACACAGATACGCAGTATTTT. Its translation: CASSLLGQGYTDTQYF.

The chain joins TRBV2 to TRBJ1-6; D perhaps matches TRBD1 (6 bases). Germline V gene lookup returns CDR1 SNHLY and CDR2 FYNNEI. V gave up 5 bases and J gave up 9 bases, with 11 bases separating them. The CDR3 runs 13 residues. The DNA of the CDR3 is TGTGCCAGCAGTTCACAGGGCCGTTCACCCCTCCACTTT. It specifies CASSSQGRSPLHF. The whole variable domain, remainder taken from reference TRBV2 and TRBJ1-6, is EPEVTQTPSHQVTQMGQEVILRCVPISNHLYFYWYRQILGQKVEFLVSFYNNEISEKSEIFDDQFSVERPDGSNFTLKIRSTKLEDSAMYFCASSSQGRSPLHFGNGTRLTVT.

The V gene is TRBV19, the J gene TRBJ2-2; 11 nucleotides line up with TRBD2. In germline, CDR1 is LNHDA, CDR2 SQIVND (reference sequence). CDR3 length equals 16 residues. With 3 bases clipped from V and 5 bases from J, the junction kept 5 bases outside the gene matches. Here the CDR3 reads CASSIPSGRYTGELFF. The DNA for the CDR3 is TGTGCCAGTAGTATCCCTAGCGGGAGGTATACCGGGGAGCTGTTTTTT.

The CDR3 DNA follows: TGTGCCAGCAGCTTGACCCTCCTAGCGCAAGCCTACGAGCAGTACTTC. Residues: CASSLTLLAQAYEQYF. The rearrangement joins TRBV5-5 to TRBJ2-7; perhaps TRBD2 as D (6 bases). This CDR3 contains 16 residues. Trimming left V 1 base short and J 2 bases short, with 16 bases between. CDR1 is SGHKS and CDR2 is YYEKEE in the germline V gene (reference sequence).

V is TRBV7-3 and J is TRBJ2-1; the match to TRBD2 covers 9 bases. The CDR3 has 15 amino acids. Trimming took 2 bases from V and 6 from J; bases not matched to a gene: 5. Germline V gives CDR1 SGHTA, CDR2 FQGTGA. The CDR3 region is CASSLFGTSLNEQFF. CDR3 coding DNA: TGTGCCAGCAGCTTATTCGGGACTAGCCTCAATGAGCAGTTCTTC.

The V and J genes are TRBV6-5 and TRBJ1-2; D is possibly TRBD1 (6 bases). CDR1 and CDR2 (germline): MNHEY, SVGAGI. The CDR3 extends over 15 amino acids. The V and J ends lost 6 bases and 5 bases respectively, with 19 bases between them. The CDR3 sequence: CASRDRTILLYGYTF. The CDR3 DNA reads as TGTGCCAGCAGAGACAGGACGATTCTGCTGTATGGCTACACCTTC.